The clone carrying this T cell receptor beta chain has a handful of counts. Its antigen is unknown. The source of the sample is a study of T cell repertoires in cytomegalovirus infection. Study-level background: From public TCR beta signatures came an indication of both CMV infection and matching HLA type.

The trim removed 1 base at V and 6 bases at J, leaving 5 bases unmatched. This CDR3 is 14 amino acids long. Germline V gene lookup returns CDR1 SGHDN and CDR2 FVKESK. General study results and limits: Clonotypes of TCR beta that were HLA-C-restricted and CMV-specific dominated the ex vivo response.

MiXCR, run by TCRdb on the reads, gives a single entry per CDR3 protein. The table shows around 770,000 distinct CDR3 sequences, with almost 30% occurring only once. The input for sequencing was cultured CD8+ T cells from PBMCs, taken from culture after CMV antigen stimulation. The sequence came from a human donor in good health (CMV status not recorded). Some clones in this sample may be carry-over from other donors' samples. The chain is built from TRBV14 and TRBJ2-7, with 8 bases that match TRBD1. The CDR3: CASSQGQGAAEQYF. The CDR3 DNA reads as TGTGCCAGCAGCCAAGGCCAGGGGGCAGCCGAGCAGTACTTC.